This TCR beta chain was obtained from a study of T cell repertoires in cytomegalovirus infection. In the study overall: Public TCR beta signature analysis indicated the presence of both CMV infection and matching HLA type.

V was trimmed by 5 bases and J by 5 bases, leaving 15 bases between them. CDR1 LNHDA and CDR2 SQIVND come from the germline V gene (reference sequence). The CDR3 extends over 14 amino acids. TCRdb called the reads again in MiXCR, with one record for every CDR3 protein. This table has about 310,000 distinct CDR3 sequences, roughly 17% appearing once. This clonotype was picked up a small number of times. Sequencing input: PBMCs. The chain couples TRBV19 to TRBJ1-1; D is undetermined. This TCR derives from a human donor in good health (CMV status not recorded). Some clones in this sample may be carry-over from other donors' samples. CDR3 coding DNA: TGTGCCAGTAGTTTATACAGCTCGGGGACTGAAGCTTTCTTT. This codes for CASSLYSSGTEAFF.